This TCR beta chain was documented in a study of blood T cells in healthy people across ages. With a J-beta primer mix and a sample-barcoded 5' primer, a second PCR ran about 7 to 11 cycles. TCRdb recomputed calls from the 5' RACE reads with MiXCR, one row per CDR3 protein. The profile shows roughly 1,300,000 distinct CDR3 sequences, roughly 59% of them singletons. The V gene's germline CDR1 is LGHNA and CDR2 YSLEER. The length of the CDR3 is 15 residues. The V segment lost 1 base and the J segment 4 bases; nucleotides outside the gene matches: 2. V usage is TRBV4-3 and J usage is TRBJ2-3; 10 bases are shared with TRBD2. The receptor was isolated from a young man in good health. The specimen was blood. CDR3 DNA sequence: TGCGCCAGCAGCCAAGCTAGCGGGGGCTCAGATACGCAGTATTTT. It is translated as CASSQASGGSDTQYF.